The 25 T cell receptor beta chains listed next were all sequenced from one sample in a study of response to subunit inactivated influenza vaccine. TCRdb recomputed calls from the RT-PCR reads with MiXCR, one row per CDR3 protein. The data hold a few hundred thousand distinct CDR3 sequences, with about 11% observed a single time. The sample was also reused in another study, on T cells expressing NK-cell markers. From that paper: A 5'RACE template switching approach incorporating UMIs was used to make TCR beta cDNA.

The starting material was PBMCs from blood, obtained on the day of vaccination. The origin of the receptors is a man aged 45-60 years who received an inactivated influenza vaccine.

This clonotype was seen ten or more times. The CDR3: CASSLNTDTQYF. The CDR3, as DNA: TGTGCCAGCAGCTTGAACACAGATACGCAGTATTTT. The chain couples TRBV5-4 to TRBJ2-3; D is unresolved. Germline V gene data show CDR1 as SGHNT and CDR2 as YYREEE (reference sequence). This CDR3 region has 12 residues. V was shortened by 1 base and J by 2 bases, with 2 bases between the two germline ends. Variable domain in full (rest from reference TRBV5-4 and TRBJ2-3): ETGVTQSPTHLIKTRGQQVTLRCSSQSGHNTVSWYQQALGQGPQFIFQYYREEENGRGNFPPRFSGLQFPNYSSELNVNALELDDSALYLCASSLNTDTQYFGPGTRLTVL.

This clonotype turned up a few times. This rearrangement joins TRBV9 to TRBJ1-5; 7 bases align to TRBD1. CDR1 SGDLS and CDR2 YYNGEE come from the germline V gene. The CDR3 is made up of 16 amino acids. V shed 6 bases, J shed 3 bases, and the junction held 12 bases outside the gene matches. CDR3 amino acids: CASTSERQGHNQPQHF. The DNA of the CDR3 is TGTGCCAGCACCTCAGAGAGACAGGGACACAATCAGCCCCAGCATTTT.

The table lists this clonotype with a few counts. The rearrangement links TRBV7-9 to TRBJ1-1; D perhaps matches TRBD1 (6 bases). The germline CDR1 and CDR2 sequences are SEHNR and FQNEAQ (reference sequence). CDR3 length: 13 amino acids. V was trimmed by 7 bases and J by 10 bases, leaving 19 bases between them. The CDR3 DNA reads as TGTGCCAGCAACCTCGGGACACCGTCTCCAGCTTTCTTT. Its protein product is CASNLGTPSPAFF.

This rearrangement joins TRBV6-1 to TRBJ2-7; 8 bases align to TRBD2. V gave up 4 bases and J gave up 4 bases; unmatched junction bases: 3. Germline assignment: CDR1 MNHNS and CDR2 SASEGT. There are 13 residues in the CDR3. The CDR3: CASSVAGLYEQYF. DNA for the CDR3: TGTGCCAGCAGTGTAGCGGGACTTTACGAGCAGTACTTC.

This clonotype appeared many times. The rearrangement uses TRBV9 and TRBJ1-2, with a possible D match to TRBD1 (5 bases). This CDR3 comprises 14 residues. Trimming removed 0 bases from V and 0 bases from J, with 6 bases in between. From germline, CDR1 is SGDLS and CDR2 YYNGEE. CDR3 region: CASSVAGTNYGYTF. In nucleotides, the CDR3 is TGTGCCAGCAGCGTAGCAGGGACTAACTATGGCTACACCTTC.

This clonotype has more than one count but fewer than ten. For the CDR3, the DNA is TGTGCCAGCAGCTTGGGGGGCCAGGATACGCAGTATTTT. It specifies CASSLGGQDTQYF. The chain carries TRBV5-4 and TRBJ2-3; a weak D match, TRBD1 (5 bases). The CDR3 totals 13 residues. The germline CDR1 and CDR2 sequences are SGHNT and YYREEE (reference sequence). Trimming took 0 bases from V and 6 from J, leaving 8 bases between them. The whole variable domain, filled in from reference TRBV5-4 and TRBJ2-3, reads ETGVTQSPTHLIKTRGQQVTLRCSSQSGHNTVSWYQQALGQGPQFIFQYYREEENGRGNFPPRFSGLQFPNYSSELNVNALELDDSALYLCASSLGGQDTQYFGPGTRLTVL.

Many counts were recorded for this clonotype. The V call is TRBV11-2, the J call TRBJ2-2, with 7 bases identical to TRBD1. V dropped 4 bases and J dropped 2; count of bases not matched to a gene: 16. Per germline, CDR1 SGHAT and CDR2 FQNNGV. The CDR3 consists of 19 residues. CDR3 sequence: CASSSPGAGGFLNTGELFF. The CDR3 coding sequence is TGTGCCAGCAGCTCCCCTGGGGCAGGGGGATTCTTAAACACCGGGGAGCTGTTTTTT.

CDR3 region: CASSYTGGAETQYF. For the CDR3, the DNA is TGTGCCAGCAGCTACACAGGGGGCGCGGAGACCCAGTACTTC. V gene TRBV5-5 combines with J gene TRBJ2-5; 9 nucleotides agree with TRBD1. The CDR3 extends over 14 amino acids. Germline CDR1 is SGHKS and CDR2 is YYEKEE (reference sequence). The V and J ends lost 3 bases and 5 bases, in that order; junction bases with no gene match: 5.

V gene TRBV28 combines with J gene TRBJ1-1; no clear D. The V end lost 3 bases, the J end lost 4 bases, and 15 bases lay between the germline ends. From germline, CDR1 is MDHEN and CDR2 SYDVKM. The CDR3 contains 15 residues. CDR3 region: CASSFFRLKITEAFF. In nucleotides, the CDR3 is TGTGCCAGCAGTTTTTTCCGGCTAAAGATCACTGAAGCTTTCTTT.

This clonotype was counted a few times. The chain links TRBV3-1 to TRBJ2-1, with 9 nucleotides matching TRBD2. The V gene end was trimmed by 4 bases and the J gene end by 2 bases; junction bases not matched to a gene: 6. CDR3 size: 16 residues. CDR1 LGHDT and CDR2 YNNKEL come from the germline V gene (reference sequence). CDR3 DNA sequence: TGTGCCAGCAGCCCCCGTTCTAGCGGGGCCTACAATGAGCAGTTCTTC. Its translation is CASSPRSSGAYNEQFF.

There are a few counts of this clonotype. This chain joins TRBV4-3 and TRBJ1-2; perhaps TRBD1 as D (6 bases). Germline loops: CDR1 LGHNA, CDR2 YSLEER. CDR3 length: 15 residues. Trimming removed 0 bases from V and 3 bases from J, with 11 bases in between. The CDR3 sequence: CASSQDLGAYYGYTF. Written as DNA, the CDR3 is TGCGCCAGCAGCCAAGATCTGGGGGCGTACTATGGCTACACCTTC.

The chain recombines TRBV10-3 with TRBJ2-7; 15 bases are shared with TRBD2. V gave up 3 bases and J gave up 2 bases; unmatched junction bases: 5. Germline V gives CDR1 ENHRY, CDR2 SYGVKD. This CDR3 region has 17 residues. The CDR3 sequence: CAISDPGTSGGTYEQYF. DNA for the CDR3: TGTGCCATCAGTGATCCCGGGACTAGCGGGGGGACCTACGAGCAGTACTTC.

This chain connects TRBV28 to TRBJ2-1, with a possible D match to TRBD2 (6 bases). Per germline, CDR1 MDHEN and CDR2 SYDVKM. The CDR3 contains 14 residues. V dropped 2 bases and J dropped 5 bases, with 10 bases sitting between them. The CDR3 region has the DNA TGTGCCAGCAGTTTAAACGGCGGGAACAATGAGCAGTTCTTC. It encodes CASSLNGGNNEQFF.

This clonotype was seen ten or more times. The V gene is TRBV18, the J gene TRBJ2-2, with D perhaps given as TRBD1 or TRBD2 (5 bases each). The V and J ends lost 1 base and 6 bases respectively, with 6 bases between them. Germline V gene lookup returns CDR1 KGHSH and CDR2 LQKENI. This CDR3 is 13 amino acids long. This CDR3 is CASSPRDPGELFF. CDR3 sequence (DNA): TGTGCCAGCTCACCACGGGACCCCGGGGAGCTGTTTTTT.

The chain has TRBV20-1 and TRBJ2-1; the D gene is possibly TRBD2 (5 bases). CDR1 and CDR2 (germline): DFQATT, SNEGSKA (reference sequence). Trimming left V 7 bases short and J 7 bases short, with 14 bases between. The CDR3 has 12 residues. The CDR3 region has the DNA TGCAGTGTACTTACTAGGAAGAATGAGCAGTTCTTC. Its protein is CSVLTRKNEQFF.

The sample holds a few counts of this clonotype. The chain links TRBV7-7 to TRBJ2-1; no clear D. In germline, CDR1 is SSHAT, CDR2 FNYEAQ (reference sequence). The CDR3 covers 14 residues. Trimming stripped 1 base from V and 6 bases from J, with 10 bases between. In DNA, the CDR3 is TGTGCCAGCAGCTTAGAGAGCCAGAGCAATGAGCAGTTCTTC. Translating it yields CASSLESQSNEQFF.

The chain carries TRBV20-1 and TRBJ2-1, with TRBD2 matching 8 bases. V trimming: 0 bases; J trimming: 7 bases; junction bases outside the gene matches: 8. Germline CDR1 DFQATT, CDR2 SNEGSKA (reference sequence). This CDR3 comprises 15 residues. The CDR3 DNA is TGCAGTGCTAGAGATTCCGGGGGGGCCGGGAATGAGCAGTTCTTC. It is translated as CSARDSGGAGNEQFF.

This clonotype has just a few counts. The J gene is TRBJ2-1, the V gene TRBV28; the D gene is possibly TRBD1 (6 bases). The V and J ends lost 10 bases and 2 bases respectively, with 24 bases between them. The CDR3 has 17 residues. The germline CDR1 and CDR2 sequences are MDHEN and SYDVKM. The CDR3 protein is CATTTPSYREAYNEQFF. In DNA form, the CDR3 reads TGTGCCACCACCACCCCTAGTTACAGGGAAGCCTACAATGAGCAGTTCTTC.

The sample holds a few counts of this clonotype. The chain links TRBV20-1 to TRBJ2-1; 7 positions match TRBD2. J gave up 9 bases and V 2 bases, and 13 bases lay outside the gene matches. This CDR3 has 15 residues. CDR1 is DFQATT, CDR2 SNEGSKA, per germline (reference sequence). The CDR3 sequence: CSARTPGLTAAEQFF. Here the CDR3 DNA reads TGCAGTGCTAGAACCCCGGGACTAACGGCGGCTGAGCAGTTCTTC.

This clonotype was recorded a few times. The J gene is TRBJ2-2, the V gene TRBV12-3 or TRBV12-4; 13 nucleotides match TRBD2. The CDR3 sequence is 16 residues long. Losses at the gene ends were 5 bases for V and 6 bases for J; bases not matched to a gene: 6. CDR3 amino acids: CASSTWTSGSPGELFF. For the CDR3, the DNA is TGTGCCAGCAGTACTTGGACTAGCGGGAGTCCCGGGGAGCTGTTTTTT.

This clonotype was seen ten or more times. The rearrangement links TRBV11-2 to TRBJ2-4; 12 nucleotides align to TRBD2. With V trimmed by 2 bases and J by 0 bases, 5 bases remained unmatched. Germline loops: CDR1 SGHAT, CDR2 FQNNGV. CDR3 length: 18 residues. Here the CDR3 DNA reads TGTGCCAGCAGCTTACGACTAGCGGGGGAACTAGCCAAAAACATTCAGTACTTC. Protein product: CASSLRLAGELAKNIQYF.

V gene TRBV9 combines with J gene TRBJ2-3; no clear D gene. Germline assignment: CDR1 SGDLS and CDR2 YYNGEE. This CDR3 is 14 amino acids long. V was trimmed by 0 bases and J by 6 bases, leaving 11 bases between them. CDR3 sequence: CASSVDLPRDTQYF. CDR3 in DNA: TGTGCCAGCAGCGTAGATCTCCCCAGGGATACGCAGTATTTT.

At least ten counts were recorded for this clonotype. The V call is TRBV29-1, the J call TRBJ2-7; 7 bases map to TRBD1. Germline V gives CDR1 SQVTM, CDR2 ANQGSEA. The length of the CDR3 is 14 residues. V lost 4 bases and J lost 3; bases outside the gene matches: 9. CDR3 protein: CSVGAGTAYYEQYF. The CDR3 bases are TGCAGCGTTGGAGCCGGGACAGCCTACTACGAGCAGTACTTC.

The chain joins TRBV11-3 to TRBJ2-1; 9 nucleotides line up with TRBD1. Germline loops: CDR1 SGHNT, CDR2 YENEEA. The junction had 12 bases not matched to a gene; V was cut back by 4 bases and J by 8 bases. The CDR3 runs 16 residues. The CDR3 coding sequence is TGTGCCAGCAGCTATCGGTCGGGACAGGGTCCCGATGAGCAGTTCTTC. The encoded protein is CASSYRSGQGPDEQFF.

This chain joins TRBV18 and TRBJ2-3; the D gene is possibly TRBD1 (6 bases). The CDR3 loop spans 16 amino acids. Germline CDR1 reads KGHSH; CDR2 reads LQKENI. Trimming shortened V by 3 bases and J by 2 bases, and 15 bases separated the two germline ends. For the CDR3, the DNA is TGTGCCAGCTCACCCAGACAGGCAACCGTCACAGATACGCAGTATTTT. This sequence encodes CASSPRQATVTDTQYF.